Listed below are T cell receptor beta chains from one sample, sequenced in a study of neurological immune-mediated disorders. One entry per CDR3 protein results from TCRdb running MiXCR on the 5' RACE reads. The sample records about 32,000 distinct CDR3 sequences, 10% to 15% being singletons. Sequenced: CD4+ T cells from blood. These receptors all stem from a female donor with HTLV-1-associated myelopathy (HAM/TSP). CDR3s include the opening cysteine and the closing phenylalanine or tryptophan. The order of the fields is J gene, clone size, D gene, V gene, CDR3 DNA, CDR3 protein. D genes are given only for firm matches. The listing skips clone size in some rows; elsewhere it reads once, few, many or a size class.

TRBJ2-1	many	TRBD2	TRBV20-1	TGCAGTGCTAGAAGGCGGGAGGGGTACAATGAGCAGTTCTTC	CSARRREGYNEQFF
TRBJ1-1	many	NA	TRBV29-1	TGCAGCGTTGAGACGGGGAACACTGAAGCTTTCTTT	CSVETGNTEAFF
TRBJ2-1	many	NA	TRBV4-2	TGTGCCAGCAGCCAAGTAGGGGCGGGGAACTCCTACAATGAGCAGTTCTTC	CASSQVGAGNSYNEQFF
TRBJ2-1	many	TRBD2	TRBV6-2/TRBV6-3	TGTGCCAGCAGACGGCTAGCGGGGGACCAAGCATACAATGAGCAGTTCTTC	CASRRLAGDQAYNEQFF
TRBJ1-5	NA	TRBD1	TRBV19	TGTGCCAGTGGACAGGGAAATCAGCCCCAGCATTTT	CASGQGNQPQHF
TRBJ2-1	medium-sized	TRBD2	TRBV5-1	TGCGCCAGCAGCTTGAAACCGGGACTACAAAACAATGAGCAGTTCTTC	CASSLKPGLQNNEQFF
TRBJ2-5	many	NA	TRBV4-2	TGTGCCAGCAGCCAAACAGGCGGCTCTCAAGAGACCCAGTACTTC	CASSQTGGSQETQYF
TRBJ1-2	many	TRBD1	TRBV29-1	TGCAGCGCCCAACCGACAGGGGGTGCTATTAACTATGGCTACACCTTC	CSAQPTGGAINYGYTF
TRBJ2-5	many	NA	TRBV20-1	TGCAGTGCTAGTGCTGGGGCCCAGTACTTC	CSASAGAQYF
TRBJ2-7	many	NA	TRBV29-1	TGCAGCGTAGGAGGGGGTGGTGGCTCCTACGAGCAGTACTTC	CSVGGGGGSYEQYF
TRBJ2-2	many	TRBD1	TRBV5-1	TGCGCCAGCAGGCCGGGACAGGGGCACACCGGGGAGCTGTTTTTT	CASRPGQGHTGELFF
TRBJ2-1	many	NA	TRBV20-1	TGCAGTGCTAGCAAGGGACCCTACAATGAGCAGTTCTTC	CSASKGPYNEQFF
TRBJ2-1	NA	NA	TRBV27	TGTGCCAGCAGTCCGCCGGGGTTAAGGGACAATGAGCAGTTCTTC	CASSPPGLRDNEQFF
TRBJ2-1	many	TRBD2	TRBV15	TGTGCCACCAGCAAAGGGACTAGCGGGATCGTTTACAATGAGCAGTTCTTC	CATSKGTSGIVYNEQFF
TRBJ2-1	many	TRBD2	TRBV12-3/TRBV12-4	TGTGCCAGCAGTTGGGAGGGAATAGTGTGGCAGGAGCAGTTCTTC	CASSWEGIVWQEQFF
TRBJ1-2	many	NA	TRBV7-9	TGTGCCAGCAGCTTACAGGGCACCCTCCATGGCTACACCTTC	CASSLQGTLHGYTF
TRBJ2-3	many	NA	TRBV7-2	TGTGCCAGCAGCGACAACTTCGGGAGTACACCAGATACGCAGTATTTT	CASSDNFGSTPDTQYF
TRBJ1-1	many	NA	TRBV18	TGTGCCAGCTCACCGGGCCGGGGTGAAGCTTTCTTT	CASSPGRGEAFF
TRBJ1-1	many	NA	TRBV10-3	TGTGCCATCAGTGAGTCGGACAGTGAAGCTTTCTTT	CAISESDSEAFF